A single sample is the source of the 11 T cell receptor beta chains below, sequenced in a study of tumor-infiltrating lymphocytes in primary liver carcinoma. RNA isolated from unsorted whole blood supplied the blood RNA, with germline DNA also extracted. TCR beta cDNA was prepared out of 450 to 500 ng total RNA by means of a constant-region primer. What produced the TCR beta libraries was three nested multiplex PCR rounds using slightly modified ARM-PCR. Two initial PCR rounds of around 9 cycles each paired TRBV1-TRBV30 forward primers with a C-beta reverse primer. TCRdb passed the multiplex PCR reads through MiXCR, listing each CDR3 protein once. The table records about 180,000 distinct CDR3 sequences, roughly 60% of them present only once. The sequenced sample consisted of peripheral blood. These receptor sequences come from a man aged 35-49 years with primary liver carcinoma and hepatitis B virus infection.

The chain combines TRBV13 with TRBJ2-5; 9 nucleotides agree with TRBD2. J was trimmed by 1 base and V by 1 base; bases with no gene match: 13. CDR1 is PRHDT, CDR2 FYEKMQ, per germline (reference sequence). The CDR3 is 19 residues long. In DNA form, the CDR3 reads TGTGCCAGCAGCTTAGCCCTTGCTAGCGGGACATCGGGCCAAGAGACCCAGTACTTC. Translation gives CASSLALASGTSGQETQYF.

J is TRBJ1-2 and V is TRBV29-1; D remains unclear. Germline V CDR1 and CDR2: SQVTM, ANQGSEA. V lost 0 bases and J 7 bases, leaving 15 bases between the germline ends. This CDR3 spans 14 amino acids. CDR3 coding DNA: TGCAGCGTTGAAGAGGTTCGGCTAACTAGTGGCTACACCTTC. This gives the protein CSVEEVRLTSGYTF.

This CDR3 is CASSSTGTGLMSQYF. The CDR3 DNA reads TGCGCCAGCAGTTCTACCGGGACAGGGCTTATGTCCCAGTACTTC. The chain recombines TRBV10-1 with TRBJ2-5, with 9 bases identical to TRBD1. This CDR3 comprises 15 residues. Per germline, CDR1 WNHNN and CDR2 SYGVQD (reference sequence). With 5 bases clipped from V and 9 bases from J, the junction kept 13 bases outside the gene matches.

V gene TRBV30 combines with J gene TRBJ2-4, with D unclear. The CDR3 loop spans 14 amino acids. CDR1 GTSNPN and CDR2 SVGIG come from the germline V gene (reference sequence). The V end lost 3 bases, the J end lost 1 base, and 10 bases lay between the germline ends. CDR3: CAWRPTGAKNIQYF. CDR3 coding DNA: TGTGCCTGGAGGCCCACCGGGGCCAAAAACATTCAGTACTTC.

Remarks on this clonotype: Since a much larger clone is just one base distant, this may be a read error. V gene TRBV29-1 combines with J gene TRBJ2-7; D call uncertain. The V gene's germline CDR1 is SQVTM and CDR2 ANQGSEA. The CDR3 runs to 12 residues. CDR3 coding DNA: TGCAGCGTTGAAGGAGTGGGCCACGAGCGGTACTTC. Residues: CSVEGVGHERYF.

About this clonotype itself: A read error may produce the germline difference seen at one junction end. The CDR3 reads CVSVGGVNEKLFF. Written as DNA, the CDR3 is TGTGTCAGCGTGGGGGGAGTTAATGAAAAACTGTTTTTT. The J gene is TRBJ1-4, the V gene TRBV6-6; maybe TRBD1 (5 bases). The CDR3 length is 13 residues. Germline lookup yields CDR1 MNHNY and CDR2 SVGAGI (reference sequence).

Concerning this clonotype: The CDR3 ends on some other residue instead of the conserved phenylalanine or tryptophan, so this is likely a read error. The chain recombines TRBV11-1 with TRBJ2-2; D unclear. The CDR3 consists of 15 residues. Trimming removed 5 bases from V and 4 bases from J, with 14 bases in between. Per germline, CDR1 SGHAT and CDR2 FQDESV (reference sequence). CDR3 in amino acids: CASSLRVASTGELFS. The CDR3 DNA follows: TGTGCCAGCAGCCTCCGGGTGGCCTCCACCGGGGAGCTGTTTTCT.

This clonotype has just a few counts. An end of the junction differs from the germline gene, which may be a read error. V is TRBV6-1 and J is TRBJ2-7; a possible D gene is TRBD2 (6 bases). Germline-derived CDR1 and CDR2 are MNHNS and SASEGT. This CDR3 has 13 amino acids. The CDR3 nucleotides are TGTGCCAGCAGTGAGCGGGGATCCTACGAGCAGTGCTTC. Encoded protein: CASSERGSYEQCF.

As concerns this clonotype: The junction differs from germline at one of its ends, possibly a read error. V is TRBV11-2 and J is TRBJ2-3, with D possibly being TRBD1 or TRBD2 (5 bases each). The CDR3 is 14 residues long. Germline CDR1 and CDR2: SGHAT and FQNNGV. This chain's CDR3 is CTSSLEGSRDTQYF. The CDR3 region has the DNA TGTACCAGCAGCTTAGAGGGCAGCAGGGATACCCAGTATTTT.

This clonotype came up many times. The CDR3 spells CASSLDSQRSEQFF. The CDR3 bases are TGTGCCAGCAGCTTAGATTCCCAGCGGTCCGAGCAGTTCTTC. This chain joins TRBV11-3 and TRBJ2-1; a possible D gene is TRBD2 (5 bases). This CDR3 contains 14 residues. Germline CDR1 SGHNT, CDR2 YENEEA. The V end lost 0 bases, the J end lost 10 bases, and 13 bases lay between the germline ends.

Note on this clonotype: The conserved closing phenylalanine or tryptophan is absent in this CDR3, likely reflecting a read error. The rearrangement links TRBV12-5 to TRBJ2-1, with a weak D call TRBD2 (6 bases). This CDR3 comprises 12 residues. V gave up 4 bases and J gave up 8 bases, with 9 bases separating them. From germline, CDR1 is LGHNT and CDR2 FRNRAP. This CDR3 reads CASGSRLDEQFL. The CDR3 nucleotides read TGTGCTAGTGGTTCACGACTAGATGAGCAGTTCCTC.